Listed here is a single T cell receptor beta chain. CDR3 length equals 15 residues. Losses at the gene ends were 0 bases for V and 0 bases for J; bases not matched to a gene: 3. The germline gives CDR1 SGHNT, CDR2 YYREEE (reference sequence). Amplification used 60 Vbeta primers and 13 Jbeta primers. The protocol was immunoSEQ multiplex PCR, while the TCRdb copy is restricted to in-frame clones and leaves out a portion. Here the sample spans roughly 150,000 clones, 72% being singletons. The record originates from a study of cytomegalovirus exposure and HLA in healthy donors. This TCR was sampled from a man aged 40-50 years in good health and CMV-seronegative. The chain recombines TRBV5-4 with TRBJ2-7; 7 bases align to TRBD2. The sequencing sample was made of PBMCs. CDR3 protein: CASSLGGGSSYEQYF. CDR3 DNA sequence: TGTGCCAGCAGCTTGGGCGGCGGGAGCTCCTACGAGCAGTACTTC.